This T cell receptor beta chain was captured in a study of blood T cell repertoires in COVID-19. At the level of the study: Samples representing acute and convalescent COVID-19 were sourced from the United States, Italy and Spain. T cells, B-cell-depleted T cells, or PBMCs supplied cDNA or gDNA.

Source study methods: Amplifying reference gene primers gave estimates of nucleated cell counts. This table comes from immunoSEQ multiplex PCR, and its TCRdb copy is limited to in-frame clones, with some not included. V and J calls and clone size are as listed in that table; D and trimming were resolved from the DNA. The table records about 74,000 clones, around 75% of them present only once. V lost 6 bases, J lost 10 bases, and 2 bases stayed unmatched. From germline, CDR1 is LNHDA and CDR2 SQIVND (reference sequence). The CDR3 runs to 12 residues. The source of this sequence is a man between 65 and 85 years old with acute or convalescent COVID-19. This chain joins TRBV19 and TRBJ2-1, with 11 nucleotides matching TRBD2. Sample: peripheral blood. CDR3 DNA sequence: TGTGCCAGTAGCCGACTAGCGGGGGAGCAGTTCTTC. It translates to CASSRLAGEQFF.